Listed here are 32 T cell receptor beta chains from one sample, sequenced in a study of beta chain features in type 1 diabetes. Expressed TCRB transcripts were sequenced, since all the RNA that had been isolated was reverse transcribed. Method: immunoSEQ multiplex PCR; TCRdb's copy keeps in-frame clones and lacks some. The sample shows 310,000 or so clones, 8% to 13% of them seen only once. Sequencing was carried out using naive CD4+ T cells from blood. The source of these receptors is a woman in her thirties in good health.

The chain joins TRBV19 to TRBJ2-7; 8 positions match TRBD1. V was pared by 6 bases and J by 2 bases, with 6 bases of the junction left unmatched. The CDR3 covers 14 residues. Germline CDR1 reads LNHDA; CDR2 reads SQIVND (reference sequence). CDR3 nucleotide sequence: TGTGCCAGTAGCGAGGACAGGGCCACCTACGAGCAGTACTTC. Translated, it gives CASSEDRATYEQYF.

In its sample, this clone was seen a few times. The same CDR3 is also encoded by other DNA sequences in this sample. The chain joins TRBV18 to TRBJ1-1, with D tentatively TRBD1 (5 bases). Germline CDR1 and CDR2: KGHSH and LQKENI. Deletions cut 2 bases from V and 5 bases from J, with 9 bases between. The CDR3 contains 13 residues. Here the CDR3 reads CASSPGEGTEAFF. CDR3 nucleotide sequence: TGTGCCAGCTCACCAGGGGAGGGGACTGAAGCTTTCTTT.

This clone was seen a few times. The chain has TRBV5-4 and TRBJ2-1; TRBD2 matches at 8 bases. V gave up 5 bases and J gave up 1 base; unmatched junction bases: 5. The CDR3 loop spans 15 amino acids. Germline assignment: CDR1 SGHNT and CDR2 YYREEE (reference sequence). The CDR3 DNA reads as TGTGCCAGCAGACAGAGACTAGCGTCCTACAATGAGCAGTTCTTC. Its translation is CASRQRLASYNEQFF.

The chain has TRBV6-5 and TRBJ2-4; a possible D gene is TRBD1 (6 bases). Looked up from germline, CDR1 is MNHEY and CDR2 is SVGAGI. V was pared by 6 bases and J by 6 bases, with 18 bases between. The CDR3 length is 15 residues. DNA of the CDR3: TGTGCCAGCAGGGGAAAAGCAGGGGATCGAAACATTCAGTACTTC. Its protein product is CASRGKAGDRNIQYF.

This chain uses TRBV7-9 with TRBJ2-5, with D possibly being TRBD1 (6 bases). From germline, CDR1 is SEHNR and CDR2 FQNEAQ (reference sequence). This CDR3 has 16 residues. V lost 5 bases, J lost 3 bases, and 19 bases lay in between. The CDR3 sequence: CASSPDLRQAEETQYF. In DNA, the CDR3 is TGTGCCAGCAGCCCTGACCTCAGACAGGCCGAAGAGACCCAGTACTTC.

In its sample, this clone was seen a few times. V is TRBV11-2 and J is TRBJ2-5; 12 bases are shared with TRBD2. The CDR3 is 16 amino acids. CDR1 is SGHAT, CDR2 FQNNGV, per germline. V shed 5 bases and J 5 bases; nucleotides not matched to a gene: 9. CDR3 nucleotide sequence: TGTGCCAGCAGCCCAAGACTAGCGGGAGTAGCCGAGACCCAGTACTTC. This encodes CASSPRLAGVAETQYF.

A few counts support this clone. This chain joins TRBV2 and TRBJ1-2; 8 bases align to TRBD1. CDR3 length: 15 residues. Germline trimming cut 2 bases from V and 6 bases from J; bases unmatched to any gene: 8. Germline V gene data show CDR1 as SNHLY and CDR2 as FYNNEI. Here the CDR3 reads CASSELSGGADGYTF. CDR3 bases: TGTGCCAGCAGTGAACTTTCAGGGGGCGCCGATGGCTACACCTTC. The complete variable domain, with remaining parts taken from reference TRBV2 and TRBJ1-2, reads EPEVTQTPSHQVTQMGQEVILRCVPISNHLYFYWYRQILGQKVEFLVSFYNNEISEKSEIFDDQFSVERPDGSNFTLKIRSTKLEDSAMYFCASSELSGGADGYTFGSGTRLTVV.

The chain links TRBV7-3 to TRBJ1-1; TRBD1 is a possible D gene (5 bases). Germline CDR1 is SGHTA and CDR2 is FQGTGA. V lost 8 bases, J lost 3 bases, and 13 bases lay in between. CDR3 length: 13 amino acids. CDR3 loop: CASSPGDYTEAFF. The CDR3 DNA sequence: TGTGCCAGCTCCCCGGGGGACTACACTGAAGCTTTCTTT.

V gene TRBV6-5 combines with J gene TRBJ1-1, with 8 bases matching TRBD1. Losses at the gene ends were 11 bases for V and 3 bases for J; bases not matched to a gene: 8. This CDR3 has 13 amino acids. Germline V gene sequence: CDR1 MNHEY, CDR2 SVGAGI. The CDR3 coding sequence is TGTGCCTGCTACAGGGGGATTGACACTGAAGCTTTCTTT. Protein: CACYRGIDTEAFF.

This clone showed up just a few times. The rearrangement links TRBV4-3 to TRBJ2-7; the match to TRBD2 covers 10 bases. V was clipped by 1 base and J by 3 bases; unmatched bases: 6. CDR3 length: 16 residues. CDR1 is LGHNA and CDR2 is YSLEER in the germline V gene. CDR3: CASSQGPSGSLYEQYF. As DNA, the CDR3 is TGCGCCAGCAGCCAAGGGCCTAGCGGGAGCCTCTACGAGCAGTACTTC.

This clone was detected only a few times. V usage is TRBV4-1 and J usage is TRBJ1-1; no firm D call. The CDR3 spans 13 residues. With 3 bases removed from V and 5 bases from J, the gap between germline ends came to 10 bases. Germline V gene lookup returns CDR1 MGHRA and CDR2 YSYEKL. This CDR3 reads CASSQARETEAFF. DNA of the CDR3: TGCGCCAGCAGCCAGGCGAGGGAGACTGAAGCTTTCTTT.

This clone was counted between two and nine times. This chain connects TRBV29-1 to TRBJ2-5, with D uncertain. The CDR3 consists of 14 residues. Trimming removed 2 bases at V and 5 bases at J, with 15 bases between. The germline gives CDR1 SQVTM, CDR2 ANQGSEA. The CDR3 loop reads CSVESPDMGETQYF. The CDR3 DNA reads TGCAGCGTTGAAAGCCCAGACATGGGCGAGACCCAGTACTTC. The variable domain in full, with the rest retrieved from reference TRBV29-1 and TRBJ2-5, is SAVISQKPSRDICQRGTSLTIQCQVDSQVTMMFWYRQQPGQSLTLIATANQGSEATYESGFVIDKFPISRPNLTFSTLTVSNMSPEDSSIYLCSVESPDMGETQYFGPGTRLLVL.

This clone has only a few counts. CDR3 in amino acids: CAISESVGTNEQYF. The CDR3 DNA sequence: TGTGCCATCAGTGAGTCAGTTGGGACTAACGAGCAGTACTTC. The chain joins TRBV10-3 to TRBJ2-7; 7 positions match TRBD2. V trimming: 0 bases; J trimming: 5 bases; junction bases outside the gene matches: 4. The germline CDR1 and CDR2 sequences are ENHRY and SYGVKD. This CDR3 comprises 14 residues.

J is TRBJ2-1 and V is TRBV6-5, with 11 bases fitting TRBD2. V was clipped by 7 bases and J by 3 bases; unmatched bases: 5. CDR3 length: 15 residues. Germline loops: CDR1 MNHEY, CDR2 SVGAGI. CDR3 nucleotide sequence: TGTGCCAGCATCTCCGGGACTAGCGGCTACAATGAGCAGTTCTTC. This sequence encodes CASISGTSGYNEQFF.

This clone occurred many times. The V call is TRBV28, the J call TRBJ2-4, with 7 nucleotides matching TRBD2. Germline CDR1 and CDR2: MDHEN and SYDVKM. The CDR3 spans 13 residues. With 10 bases clipped from V and 2 bases from J, the junction kept 5 bases outside the gene matches. The CDR3 coding sequence is TGTGCCACCACCGGGGGGACCAAAAACATTCAGTACTTC. Protein: CATTGGTKNIQYF.

This clone was picked up a small number of times. The gene calls are TRBV30 and TRBJ2-3; weak D call: TRBD1 (8 bases). CDR1 and CDR2 from the germline V gene are GTSNPN and SVGIG (reference sequence). Trimming cost V 7 bases and J 3 bases, with 23 bases left between them. This CDR3 spans 16 amino acids. DNA for the CDR3: TGTGCCTCCATGAAGAAAACAGGGGGAGGGACAGATACGCAGTATTTT. This sequence encodes CASMKKTGGGTDTQYF. The full variable domain, its missing parts supplied by reference TRBV30 and TRBJ2-3, is SQTIHQWPATLVQPVGSPLSLECTVEGTSNPNLYWYRQAAGRGLQLLFYSVGIGQISSEVPQNLSASRPQDRQFILSSKKLLLSDSGFYLCASMKKTGGGTDTQYFGPGTRLTVL.

In this sample, this clone turned up a few times. V usage is TRBV18 and J usage is TRBJ1-1, with D possibly being TRBD1 (6 bases). Germline V gene sequence: CDR1 KGHSH, CDR2 LQKENI. The CDR3 length is 14 residues. Deletions cut 3 bases from V and 5 bases from J, with 13 bases between. In nucleotides, the CDR3 is TGTGCCAGCTCACCGACAGGCTTCGGGACTGAAGCTTTCTTT. Protein product: CASSPTGFGTEAFF.

This clone was recorded a few times. This rearrangement joins TRBV5-1 to TRBJ2-2; 12 nucleotides match TRBD2. The CDR3 runs 15 residues. V lost 3 bases to trimming and J lost 5 bases; unmatched junction nucleotides: 2. Germline CDR1 SGHRS, CDR2 YFSETQ. Written as DNA, the CDR3 is TGCGCCAGCAGCTCGACTAGCGGGAGTACCGGGGAGCTGTTTTTT. Its protein product is CASSSTSGSTGELFF.

The chain employs TRBV7-3 and TRBJ1-1; 9 positions agree with TRBD1. The V gene's germline CDR1 is SGHTA and CDR2 FQGTGA. The junction had 0 bases not matched to a gene; V was cut back by 0 bases and J by 1 base. The length of the CDR3 is 15 residues. The CDR3 DNA reads as TGTGCCAGCAGCTTAACGGGACAGGGGAACACTGAAGCTTTCTTT. Protein sequence: CASSLTGQGNTEAFF.

In its sample, this clone was seen a few times. J is TRBJ2-4 and V is TRBV7-9; 7 bases agree with TRBD2. Looked up from germline, CDR1 is SEHNR and CDR2 is FQNEAQ (reference sequence). V gave up 2 bases and J gave up 15 bases; unmatched junction bases: 10. CDR3 length: 13 amino acids. CDR3 protein: CASSLPGGIPLYF. The CDR3 coding sequence is TGTGCCAGCAGCTTACCGGGAGGCATTCCTTTGTACTTC.

This clone turned up a few times. V usage is TRBV7-9 and J usage is TRBJ2-1, with TRBD1 matching over 8 bases. This CDR3 has 15 residues. CDR1 SEHNR and CDR2 FQNEAQ come from the germline V gene (reference sequence). The trim removed 7 bases at V and 5 bases at J, leaving 10 bases unmatched. Written as DNA, the CDR3 is TGTGCCAGCACCGATTGGCGACAGGGGCACAATGAGCAGTTCTTC. Translating gives CASTDWRQGHNEQFF.

A remark on this clone: Compared with germline, one end of the junction differs, possibly owing to a read error. V and J are TRBV7-7 and TRBJ2-5; D is possibly TRBD1 (6 bases). The CDR3 is made up of 13 amino acids. From germline, CDR1 is SSHAT and CDR2 FNYEAQ (reference sequence). The CDR3 region is CASSRGLQETQYF. In DNA form, the CDR3 reads TGTGCTAGCAGCAGGGGTTTGCAAGAGACCCAGTACTTC. Drawing the rest from reference TRBV7-7 and TRBJ2-5, the complete variable domain is GAGVSQSPRYKVTKRGQDVTLRCDPISSHATLYWYQQALGQGPEFLTYFNYEAQPDKSGLPSDRFSAERPEGSISTLTIQRTEQRDSAMYRCASSRGLQETQYFGPGTRLLVL.

The chain combines TRBV10-3 with TRBJ2-7; TRBD1 aligns across 7 bases. This CDR3 is 13 amino acids long. Germline V gene lookup returns CDR1 ENHRY and CDR2 SYGVKD. After removal of 6 bases from V and 4 bases from J, the junction contained 6 bases not matched to a gene. The CDR3 region is CAIRGDSEYEQYF. Here the CDR3 DNA reads TGTGCCATCAGAGGGGACAGCGAATACGAGCAGTACTTC.

This clone has a handful of counts. The rearrangement joins TRBV7-3 to TRBJ2-4, with 7 nucleotides matching TRBD1. In germline, CDR1 is SGHTA, CDR2 FQGTGA. The CDR3 is 17 residues long. The J segment lost 0 bases and the V segment lost 5 bases, leaving 10 bases of the junction unmatched. The CDR3 sequence: CASSASKGQSAKNIQYF. The DNA for the CDR3 is TGTGCCAGCAGCGCTTCGAAGGGACAGTCAGCCAAAAACATTCAGTACTTC.

The chain carries TRBV28 and TRBJ1-2; unclear D gene. Between the trimmed V and J ends, which lost 6 bases and 8 bases, there was a span of 16 bases. Germline V gene sequence: CDR1 MDHEN, CDR2 SYDVKM. The CDR3 is 13 residues long. CDR3 nucleotides: TGTGCCAGCAGCTCATCCGGGAGATGGGGCTACACCTTC. It translates to CASSSSGRWGYTF.

Only a few counts were recorded for this clone. Other DNA sequences within the sample encode an identical CDR3. The chain uses TRBV5-1 and TRBJ1-1, with 9 nucleotides matching TRBD1. The V gene end was trimmed by 4 bases and the J gene end by 4 bases; junction bases not matched to a gene: 5. The CDR3 length is 14 residues. Germline lookup yields CDR1 SGHRS and CDR2 YFSETQ. Written as DNA, the CDR3 is TGCGCCAGCAGCAGGGGACAGGGTGGCACTGAAGCTTTCTTT. Protein sequence: CASSRGQGGTEAFF.

The CDR3 nucleotides are TGTGCCAGCAGTTACTCATCGTATAGCAATCAGCCCCAGCATTTT. This gives the protein CASSYSSYSNQPQHF. The chain carries TRBV6-5 and TRBJ1-5; D call uncertain. V gave up 0 bases and J gave up 0 bases, with 6 bases separating them. Germline V CDR1 and CDR2: MNHEY, SVGAGI. The CDR3 runs to 15 residues.

This clone turned up a few times. This chain links TRBV28 with TRBJ2-7; 8 nucleotides agree with TRBD1. The CDR3 consists of 15 residues. The V gene's germline CDR1 is MDHEN and CDR2 SYDVKM. The V gene end was trimmed by 5 bases and the J gene end by 0 bases; junction bases not matched to a gene: 6. CDR3 sequence: CASSRTGRGSYEQYF. The CDR3, as DNA: TGTGCCAGCAGTAGGACAGGGAGAGGCTCCTACGAGCAGTACTTC.

This clone was detected a few times. The chain links TRBV15 to TRBJ2-3; TRBD2 matches 12 bases. CDR1 is LNHNV, CDR2 YYDKDF, per germline (reference sequence). This CDR3 contains 18 residues. The ends lost 0 bases at V and 1 base at J; junction bases unmatched: 5. The CDR3 spells CATSRDPSGRAGTDTQYF. Here the CDR3 DNA reads TGTGCCACCAGCAGAGATCCTAGCGGGAGGGCCGGCACAGATACGCAGTATTTT. Looking up the rest from reference TRBV15 and TRBJ2-3 gives the full variable domain: DAMVIQNPRYQVTQFGKPVTLSCSQTLNHNVMYWYQQKSSQAPKLLFHYYDKDFNNEADTPDNFQSRRPNTSFCFLDIRSPGLGDTAMYLCATSRDPSGRAGTDTQYFGPGTRLTVL.

This clone showed up just a few times. V usage is TRBV29-1 and J usage is TRBJ2-3; no clear D. Germline CDR1 SQVTM, CDR2 ANQGSEA. There are 11 residues in the CDR3. With 3 bases removed from V and 8 bases from J, the gap between germline ends came to 9 bases. The CDR3 reads CSVDFSGTQYF. The CDR3, as DNA: TGCAGCGTTGATTTTTCGGGTACGCAGTATTTT.

This clone was observed a handful of times. Written as DNA, the CDR3 is TGTGCCAGCAGCCCAGCGCTAGGCACAGATACGCAGTATTTT. Encoded protein: CASSPALGTDTQYF. The chain carries TRBV14 and TRBJ2-3; D is ambiguous. Trimming pared 4 bases from V and 1 base from J, leaving 9 bases between. CDR3 size: 14 residues. CDR1 is SGHDN and CDR2 is FVKESK in the germline V gene. Full variable domain (missing parts from reference TRBV14 and TRBJ2-3): EAGVTQFPSHSVIEKGQTVTLRCDPISGHDNLYWYRRVMGKEIKFLLHFVKESKQDESGMPNNRFLAERTGGTYSTLKVQPAELEDSGVYFCASSPALGTDTQYFGPGTRLTVL.

The V call is TRBV28, the J call TRBJ2-3; 13 bases are a match to TRBD2. Germline V lookup: CDR1 MDHEN, CDR2 SYDVKM. V lost 5 bases, J lost 2 bases, and 4 bases stayed unmatched. The CDR3 contains 16 residues. The CDR3 is CASSAGLAGLTDTQYF. CDR3 bases: TGTGCCAGCAGTGCGGGACTAGCGGGGCTCACAGATACGCAGTATTTT.